One and the same sample provided the 6 T cell receptor beta chains below, sequenced in a study of blood T cell repertoires in COVID-19. Clones were read by immunoSEQ multiplex PCR, and TCRdb kept only the in-frame ones, dropping some. The sample comprises about 270,000 clones, just under 90% of which are singletons, and 1.5% to 2% rests with the top ten. Source material: PBMCs or T cells enriched from blood (not recorded which). The origin of the receptors is a woman aged 60-75 years who had recovered from COVID-19.

J is TRBJ1-2 and V is TRBV19; D is perhaps TRBD1 (6 bases). The V gene's germline CDR1 is LNHDA and CDR2 SQIVND (reference sequence). This CDR3 contains 11 residues. V shed 11 bases and J shed 4 bases, with 11 bases lying between them. The CDR3 sequence is CAGGGSYGYTF. CDR3 nucleotide sequence: TGTGCCGGGGGCGGCAGCTATGGCTACACCTTC.

The rearrangement uses TRBV30 and TRBJ1-2; tentatively, D is TRBD1 (5 bases). V was pared by 2 bases and J by 7 bases, with 8 bases between. Germline V gives CDR1 GTSNPN, CDR2 SVGIG (reference sequence). The CDR3 sequence is 11 residues long. For the CDR3, the DNA is TGTGCCTGGAGTACCAGGGCTGGCTACACCTTC. It is translated as CAWSTRAGYTF.

This chain uses TRBV18 with TRBJ2-1, with 10 positions matching TRBD2. Germline lookup yields CDR1 KGHSH and CDR2 LQKENI. The trim removed 2 bases at V and 15 bases at J, leaving 13 bases unmatched. The CDR3 extends over 15 amino acids. The CDR3 DNA reads TGTGCCAGCTCACCAGTGCCAGCGGGAGGGCCCCCTCCGTTCTTC. This sequence encodes CASSPVPAGGPPPFF.

The chain uses TRBV28 and TRBJ2-1; TRBD2 might be the D (6 bases). The CDR3 has 17 amino acids. Germline-derived CDR1 and CDR2 are MDHEN and SYDVKM. The V end lost 3 bases, the J end lost 10 bases, and 25 bases lay between the germline ends. The CDR3 sequence is CASSFPFAAGHLNEQFF. CDR3 coding DNA: TGTGCCAGCAGTTTCCCTTTTGCGGCGGGGCACCTTAACGAGCAGTTCTTC.

CDR3 nucleotides: TGTGCCAGCAGCGCCATCGAGACAGATACGCAGTATTTT. Translating it yields CASSAIETDTQYF. The gene calls are TRBV9 and TRBJ2-3, with D uncertain. The CDR3 is made up of 13 amino acids. Deletions cut 3 bases from V and 3 bases from J, with 8 bases between. In germline, CDR1 is SGDLS, CDR2 YYNGEE.

The V and J genes are TRBV9 and TRBJ2-2, with TRBD2 identical over 9 bases. J was trimmed by 5 bases and V by 5 bases; bases with no gene match: 16. The CDR3 length is 18 residues. CDR1 is SGDLS and CDR2 is YYNGEE in the germline V gene. The CDR3 here is CASSIKRGAYPGTGELFF. The DNA of the CDR3 is TGTGCCAGCAGTATCAAGCGGGGGGCCTACCCGGGGACCGGGGAGCTGTTTTTT.